This entry lists 12 T cell receptor beta chains sequenced from one sample in a study of cytomegalovirus exposure and HLA in healthy donors. Primers for the PCR totalled 60 Vbeta and 13 Jbeta. Some clones are missing from TCRdb's copy, which holds only in-frame ones; the method was immunoSEQ multiplex PCR. Of a few hundred thousand clones listed, approximately 90% were seen once; the top ten hold around 2.1%. Sequencing was performed on PBMCs. All receptors derive from a woman between 18 and 30 years old in good health and CMV-seronegative.

The chain employs TRBV6-5 and TRBJ2-7; no clear D gene. This CDR3 has 14 residues. CDR1 is MNHEY, CDR2 SVGAGI, per germline. V lost 3 bases and J lost 0, with 9 bases in between. CDR3 nucleotides: TGTGCCAGCAGTTATGCGGAATTCTCCTACGAGCAGTACTTC. Its protein product is CASSYAEFSYEQYF.

As to this clone: It is likely a read error, because the conserved phenylalanine at the end of the CDR3 is missing. The rearrangement joins TRBV7-9 to TRBJ1-6; D not certain. Germline V CDR1 and CDR2: SEHNR, FQNEAQ (reference sequence). The ends were cut back, 4 bases at V and 7 bases at J, with 5 bases in the middle. This CDR3 has 12 amino acids. The CDR3 nucleotides read TGTGCCAGCAGCTCGGGAAATTCACCCCTCCACCTT. Translating gives CASSSGNSPLHL.

V is TRBV5-6 and J is TRBJ2-7; 11 positions match TRBD1. The ends lost 2 bases at V and 5 bases at J; junction bases unmatched: 3. CDR1 is SGHDT, CDR2 YYEEEE, per germline. The CDR3 sequence is 14 residues long. CDR3 region: CASSFGQGADEQYF. CDR3 DNA sequence: TGTGCCAGCAGCTTTGGACAGGGGGCCGACGAGCAGTACTTC. Filled out from reference TRBV5-6 and TRBJ2-7, the complete variable domain reads DAGVTQSPTHLIKTRGQQVTLRCSPKSGHDTVSWYQQALGQGPQFIFQYYEEEERQRGNFPDRFSGHQFPNYSSELNVNALLLGDSALYLCASSFGQGADEQYFGPGTRLTVT.

V is TRBV7-9 and J is TRBJ2-2; no definite D call. Germline V lookup: CDR1 SEHNR, CDR2 FQNEAQ (reference sequence). This CDR3 comprises 15 residues. Trimming left V 4 bases short and J 7 bases short, with 16 bases between. CDR3: CASSSRGLPVGELFF. The CDR3 DNA is TGTGCCAGCAGCTCCCGCGGTCTACCGGTCGGGGAGCTGTTTTTT. Supplemented by reference TRBV7-9 and TRBJ2-2, the full variable domain reads DTGVSQNPRHKITKRGQNVTFRCDPISEHNRLYWYRQTLGQGPEFLTYFQNEAQLEKSRLLSDRFSAERPKGSFSTLEIQRTEQGDSAMYLCASSSRGLPVGELFFGEGSRLTVL.

This clone was seen just once. V is TRBV6-1 and J is TRBJ1-6, with 10 bases fitting TRBD1. The CDR3 loop spans 14 amino acids. V lost 8 bases to trimming and J lost 10 bases; unmatched junction nucleotides: 8. CDR1 is MNHNS and CDR2 is SASEGT in the germline V gene. The chain's CDR3 is CASEDRGLISPLHF. CDR3 sequence (DNA): TGTGCCAGCGAAGACAGGGGGCTAATATCACCCCTCCACTTT.

This CDR3 is CASSEGGQGAINYGYTF. The CDR3 DNA sequence: TGTGCCAGCAGTGAAGGGGGACAGGGGGCGATTAACTATGGCTACACCTTC. This chain links TRBV2 with TRBJ1-2; the match to TRBD1 covers 12 bases. The germline gives CDR1 SNHLY, CDR2 FYNNEI. Unmatched junction bases numbered 4, after V lost 1 base and J lost 1 base. CDR3 size: 17 residues.

This clone appeared once. The rearrangement joins TRBV10-1 to TRBJ1-2; 7 bases match TRBD1. The CDR3 runs 14 residues. The germline V gene has CDR1 WNHNN and CDR2 SYGVQD (reference sequence). After removal of 0 bases from V and 8 bases from J, the junction contained 6 bases not matched to a gene. CDR3 bases: TGCGCCAGCAGTGAGTCGAGGGCAGGGGGAGGCTACACCTTC. Residues: CASSESRAGGGYTF.

This chain connects TRBV6-6 to TRBJ2-5; the D gene is possibly TRBD1 (5 bases). Germline lookup yields CDR1 MNHNY and CDR2 SVGAGI (reference sequence). This CDR3 spans 16 amino acids. V lost 0 bases to trimming and J lost 5 bases, with 16 bases between them. CDR3: CASSYSDRAFTETQYF. The CDR3 DNA reads as TGTGCCAGCAGTTACTCAGACAGAGCCTTTACGGAGACCCAGTACTTC.

CDR3 in amino acids: CASSPDPSGGKNIQYF. The CDR3 DNA follows: TGTGCCAGCAGCCCAGACCCTAGCGGGGGCAAAAACATTCAGTACTTC. The gene calls are TRBV13 and TRBJ2-4; 10 nucleotides line up with TRBD2. The junction had 7 bases not matched to a gene; V was cut back by 5 bases and J by 3 bases. Germline V lookup: CDR1 PRHDT, CDR2 FYEKMQ (reference sequence). The CDR3 is made up of 16 amino acids.

The chain recombines TRBV9 with TRBJ2-3; 11 bases map to TRBD2. The CDR3 loop spans 16 amino acids. V shed 4 bases and J 4 bases; nucleotides not matched to a gene: 8. Germline-derived CDR1 and CDR2 are SGDLS and YYNGEE. The CDR3, as DNA: TGTGCCAGCAGCCCACAGACTAGCGGGGCCCCAGATACGCAGTATTTT. It encodes CASSPQTSGAPDTQYF.

V is TRBV5-6 and J is TRBJ2-5; 7 positions agree with TRBD2. The CDR3 spans 15 residues. Germline CDR1 SGHDT, CDR2 YYEEEE. The ends lost 1 base at V and 8 bases at J; junction bases unmatched: 11. The DNA of the CDR3 is TGTGCCAGCAGCTTGAATTTGGCTAGCGGACGTACCCAGTACTTC. Its protein is CASSLNLASGRTQYF.

The rearrangement uses TRBV30 and TRBJ2-7, with D tentatively TRBD1 (6 bases). CDR1 is GTSNPN, CDR2 SVGIG, per germline (reference sequence). V lost 2 bases, J lost 2 bases, and 10 bases lay in between. The length of the CDR3 is 13 residues. The CDR3 region is CAWSLKGAYEQYF. CDR3 DNA: TGTGCCTGGAGTCTAAAGGGGGCCTACGAGCAGTACTTC.